The T cell receptor beta chain described here comes from a study of T cells in Graves' hyperthyroidism and ophthalmopathy. The investigators amplified TCR beta CDR3 regions from RNA transcripts. HTBI primers were used for first-round RT-PCR of the TCR CDR3. TCRdb passed the multiplex PCR reads through MiXCR, listing each CDR3 protein once. The sample has approximately 690,000 distinct CDR3 sequences; approximately 14% are singletons. This clonotype has at least ten counts. Germline-derived CDR1 and CDR2 are GTSNPN and SVGIG (reference sequence). The V and J ends lost 4 bases and 5 bases respectively, with 8 bases between them. The CDR3 extends over 11 amino acids.

V usage is TRBV30 and J usage is TRBJ2-5; no clear D. The TCR comes from a woman aged 50 to 60 with Graves' ophthalmopathy. Specimen: blood. The CDR3 region is CAWKTRETQYF. The CDR3 coding sequence is TGTGCCTGGAAAACCCGGGAGACCCAGTACTTC. The variable domain in full, with the rest retrieved from reference TRBV30 and TRBJ2-5, is SQTIHQWPATLVQPVGSPLSLECTVEGTSNPNLYWYRQAAGRGLQLLFYSVGIGQISSEVPQNLSASRPQDRQFILSSKKLLLSDSGFYLCAWKTRETQYFGPGTRLLVL.